Described below is a single T cell receptor (beta chain) sequence and its context. The antigen is not known. Sequenced by immunoSEQ multiplex PCR; TCRdb stores in-frame clones only, minus some. Of tens of thousands of clones in the sample, 90% were seen once. This entry belongs to a study of PD-1 blockade in classical Hodgkin lymphoma. Findings of the study overall: By C4D1, CD4+ diversity increased significantly, especially in complete responders.

V shed 3 bases, J shed 1 base, and the junction held 5 bases outside the gene matches. The CDR3 length is 16 residues. Per the germline V gene, CDR1 is MNHNS and CDR2 is SASEGT. Time point defined: cycle 4 day 1 (C4D1), after around six weeks of nivolumab. With no exception, relapse followed autologous stem cell transplantation in all patients, and brentuximab vedotin exposure varied. This rearrangement joins TRBV6-1 to TRBJ2-3, with 9 bases identical to TRBD2. The origin of this receptor is a human donor with classical Hodgkin lymphoma. The specimen was peripheral blood mononuclear cells (PBMCs), collected before the fourth cycle of nivolumab. The CDR3 coding sequence is TGTGCCAGCAGTGAGACTAGCGGCTCAGGCACAGATACGCAGTATTTT. Translated, it gives CASSETSGSGTDTQYF.